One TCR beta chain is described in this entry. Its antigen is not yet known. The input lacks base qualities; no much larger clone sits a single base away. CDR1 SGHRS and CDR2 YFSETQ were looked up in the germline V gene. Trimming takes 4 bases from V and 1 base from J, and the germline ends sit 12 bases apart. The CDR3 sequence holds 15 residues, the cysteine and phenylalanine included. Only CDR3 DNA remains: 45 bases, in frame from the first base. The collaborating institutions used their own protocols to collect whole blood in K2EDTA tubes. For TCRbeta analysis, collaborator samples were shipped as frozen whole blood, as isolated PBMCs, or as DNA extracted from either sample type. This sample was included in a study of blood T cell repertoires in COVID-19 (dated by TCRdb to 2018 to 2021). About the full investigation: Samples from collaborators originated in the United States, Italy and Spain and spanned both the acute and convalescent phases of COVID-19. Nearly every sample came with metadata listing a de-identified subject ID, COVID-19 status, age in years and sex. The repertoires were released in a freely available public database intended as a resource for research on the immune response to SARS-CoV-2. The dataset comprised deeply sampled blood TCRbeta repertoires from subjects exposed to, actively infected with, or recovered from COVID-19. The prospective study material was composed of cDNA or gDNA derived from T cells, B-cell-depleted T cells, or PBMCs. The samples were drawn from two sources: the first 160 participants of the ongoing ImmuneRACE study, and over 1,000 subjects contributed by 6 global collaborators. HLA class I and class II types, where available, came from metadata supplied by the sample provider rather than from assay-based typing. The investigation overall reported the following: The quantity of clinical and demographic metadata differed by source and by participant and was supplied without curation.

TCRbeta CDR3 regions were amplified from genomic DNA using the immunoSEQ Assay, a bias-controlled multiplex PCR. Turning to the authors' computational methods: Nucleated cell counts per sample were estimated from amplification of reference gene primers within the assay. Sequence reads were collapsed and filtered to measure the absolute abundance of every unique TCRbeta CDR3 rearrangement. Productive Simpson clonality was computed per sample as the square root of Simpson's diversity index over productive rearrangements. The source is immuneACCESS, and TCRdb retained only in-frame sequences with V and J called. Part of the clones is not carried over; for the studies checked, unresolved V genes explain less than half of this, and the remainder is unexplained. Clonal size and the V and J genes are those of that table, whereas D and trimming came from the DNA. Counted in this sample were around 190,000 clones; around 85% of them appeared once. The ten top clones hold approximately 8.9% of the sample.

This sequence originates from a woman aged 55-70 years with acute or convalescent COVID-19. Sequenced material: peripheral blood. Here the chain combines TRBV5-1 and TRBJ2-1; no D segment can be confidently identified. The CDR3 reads CASSASGTSYNEQFF. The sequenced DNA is TGCGCCAGCAGCGCATCAGGTACATCCTACAATGAGCAGTTCTTC.